These 26 T cell receptor beta chains came from one sample sequenced in a study of T cells after yellow fever vaccination. TCRdb called the 5' RACE reads again in MiXCR, with one record for every CDR3 protein. This table holds 250,000 to 400,000 distinct CDR3 sequences, around 4.5% found once. The sample consisted of PBMCs, taken 15 days after the yellow fever booster vaccination. These receptors originate from a man aged 18 to 35 who received the YFV17D yellow fever vaccine.

This clonotype was seen ten or more times. The chain employs TRBV9 and TRBJ1-2; the match to TRBD1 covers 9 bases. CDR1 and CDR2 (germline): SGDLS, YYNGEE. Trimming removed 4 bases from V and 5 bases from J; junction bases left unmatched: 9. This CDR3 is 15 amino acids long. The chain's CDR3 is CASSLKTGGNYGYTF. The CDR3 bases are TGTGCCAGCAGCCTTAAGACAGGGGGGAATTATGGCTACACCTTC.

This clonotype has just a few counts. The DNA of the CDR3 is TGTGCCAGCAGTTATCAAGGGAGATCTGGCTACACCTTC. This sequence encodes CASSYQGRSGYTF. The chain recombines TRBV6-2 or TRBV6-3 with TRBJ1-2; D gene ambiguous. Germline-derived CDR1 and CDR2 are MNHEY and SVGEGT. The CDR3 extends over 13 amino acids. V lost 3 bases, J lost 7 bases, and 12 bases lay in between.

In DNA form, the CDR3 reads TGCGCCAGCAGCCAAATAGCGGGGGGCTCCGGGGAGCTGTTTTTT. This translates into CASSQIAGGSGELFF. V gene TRBV4-1 combines with J gene TRBJ2-2, with TRBD2 matching over 10 bases. Per germline, CDR1 MGHRA and CDR2 YSYEKL. The CDR3 is 15 amino acids. Trimming cost V 2 bases and J 6 bases; bases outside gene matches: 3.

This clonotype was counted at least ten times. The chain recombines TRBV7-2 with TRBJ2-5, with D possibly being TRBD1 (5 bases). Trimming shortened V by 6 bases and J by 5 bases, and 19 bases separated the two germline ends. CDR3 size: 15 residues. Germline CDR1 and CDR2: SGHTA and FQGNSA. CDR3 sequence (DNA): TGTGCCAGCAGTTATAACACTAACTCAGGGGAGACCCAGTACTTC. This codes for CASSYNTNSGETQYF.

This clonotype turned up a few times. This chain connects TRBV19 to TRBJ1-1; a weak D match, TRBD1 (5 bases). The CDR3 covers 16 residues. V lost 7 bases and J 0 bases, leaving 18 bases between the germline ends. The V gene's germline CDR1 is LNHDA and CDR2 SQIVND (reference sequence). The CDR3 reads CASTGLTAGMNTEAFF. The DNA for the CDR3 is TGTGCCAGTACCGGCCTAACGGCAGGGATGAACACTGAAGCTTTCTTT.

This clonotype was observed at least ten times. V gene TRBV7-2 combines with J gene TRBJ2-3, with a tentative D call TRBD1 (5 bases). This CDR3 has 14 residues. The germline CDR1 and CDR2 sequences are SGHTA and FQGNSA. V was pared by 7 bases and J by 0 bases, with 11 bases between. CDR3 coding DNA: TGTGCCAGCACCTACAGGATCAGCACAGATACGCAGTATTTT. As protein: CASTYRISTDTQYF.

The table lists this clonotype with many counts. This chain uses TRBV7-2 with TRBJ2-1; a possible D gene is TRBD2 (5 bases). V lost 6 bases, J lost 7 bases, and 10 bases lay in between. The germline gives CDR1 SGHTA, CDR2 FQGNSA. The length of the CDR3 is 12 residues. This CDR3 reads CASSPGFNEQFF. DNA of the CDR3: TGTGCCAGCAGTCCGGGGTTTAATGAGCAGTTCTTC.

This clonotype was counted between two and nine times. The chain combines TRBV5-1 with TRBJ2-7; possibly TRBD1 for D (6 bases). With 5 bases removed from V and 3 bases from J, the gap between germline ends came to 18 bases. In germline, CDR1 is SGHRS, CDR2 YFSETQ. The CDR3 sequence is 15 residues long. As DNA, the CDR3 is TGCGCCAGCAGTTCAGGGGACACCATATACTACGAGCAGTACTTC. As protein: CASSSGDTIYYEQYF.

This clonotype was recorded many times. The genes are TRBV9 and TRBJ2-1; D possibly corresponds to TRBD2 (6 bases). Germline CDR1 is SGDLS and CDR2 is YYNGEE. V lost 4 bases to trimming and J lost 10 bases, with 12 bases between them. This CDR3 has 12 amino acids. CDR3 nucleotide sequence: TGTGCCAGCAGCCCTGGACTACGAGAGCAGTTCTTC. It translates to CASSPGLREQFF.

This clonotype was counted between two and nine times. The chain recombines TRBV18 with TRBJ1-2, with TRBD1 matching 10 bases. Germline assignment: CDR1 KGHSH and CDR2 LQKENI. This CDR3 is 15 amino acids long. V lost 6 bases and J lost 4; bases outside the gene matches: 8. CDR3 sequence (DNA): TGTGCCAGCTCCCCAGGGACAGGGGTTGTCTATGGCTACACCTTC. It codes for CASSPGTGVVYGYTF.

This clonotype was detected a few times. The rearrangement links TRBV10-3 to TRBJ2-7, with D possibly matching TRBD2 (5 bases). This CDR3 has 11 amino acids. Germline CDR1 is ENHRY and CDR2 is SYGVKD. V was pared by 6 bases and J by 7 bases, with 10 bases between. The CDR3 is CAIRDPGEQYF. The DNA for the CDR3 is TGTGCCATCAGGGACCCGGGAGAGCAGTACTTC.

CDR3 protein: CSVESRVSNTEAFF. The CDR3, as DNA: TGCAGCGTTGAATCGAGGGTGAGTAACACTGAAGCTTTCTTT. This chain links TRBV29-1 with TRBJ1-1; D uncertain. Trimming took off 2 bases at V and 2 bases at J, with 12 bases between the two ends. There are 14 residues in the CDR3. Germline V lookup: CDR1 SQVTM, CDR2 ANQGSEA. The variable domain in full, completed from reference TRBV29-1 and TRBJ1-1, reads SAVISQKPSRDICQRGTSLTIQCQVDSQVTMMFWYRQQPGQSLTLIATANQGSEATYESGFVIDKFPISRPNLTFSTLTVSNMSPEDSSIYLCSVESRVSNTEAFFGQGTRLTVV.

This clonotype was observed many times. This sequence joins TRBV3-1 and TRBJ2-1, with 10 bases that match TRBD2. Germline V CDR1 and CDR2: LGHDT, YNNKEL (reference sequence). After removal of 6 bases from V and 0 bases from J, the junction contained 5 bases not matched to a gene. The CDR3 covers 16 residues. The CDR3 DNA is TGTGCCAGCAGTCCTAGCGGGGGTTTCTCCTACAATGAGCAGTTCTTC. This sequence encodes CASSPSGGFSYNEQFF.

The V gene is TRBV6-2 or TRBV6-3, the J gene TRBJ1-2; D remains unclear. The CDR3 spans 14 residues. Trimming took 2 bases from V and 2 from J, leaving 9 bases between them. The V gene's germline CDR1 is MNHEY and CDR2 SVGEGT. The DNA of the CDR3 is TGTGCCAGCAGTTACCAGGCGGGCAACTATGGCTACACCTTC. Amino acid sequence: CASSYQAGNYGYTF.

This clonotype was seen a few times. The chain employs TRBV5-1 and TRBJ2-3, with D unresolved. The CDR3 is made up of 12 amino acids. With 8 bases removed from V and 11 bases from J, the gap between germline ends came to 18 bases. Germline V gene sequence: CDR1 SGHRS, CDR2 YFSETQ. CDR3 region: CASQIRRDEQYF. The CDR3 DNA reads as TGCGCCAGTCAGATCCGCCGCGATGAGCAGTATTTT.

This clonotype has a count of ten or more. The rearrangement links TRBV20-1 to TRBJ2-3; D uncertain. V lost 5 bases and J 8 bases, leaving 11 bases between the germline ends. The CDR3 sequence is 11 residues long. Germline V CDR1 and CDR2: DFQATT, SNEGSKA (reference sequence). The DNA of the CDR3 is TGCAGTGCTCCCGACTCGCCTACGCAGTATTTT. It translates to CSAPDSPTQYF.

There are a few counts of this clonotype. V and J are TRBV5-1 and TRBJ1-2; 7 positions match TRBD1. The CDR3 runs to 14 residues. Germline V gene data show CDR1 as SGHRS and CDR2 as YFSETQ. J lost 5 bases, V lost 0 bases, and 4 bases had no gene match. The chain's CDR3 is CASSLGGQTYGYTF. The CDR3 coding sequence is TGCGCCAGCAGCTTGGGGGGACAGACTTATGGCTACACCTTC.

This clonotype occurred many times. The chain recombines TRBV18 with TRBJ2-1; no clear D. The V and J ends lost 4 bases and 7 bases respectively, with 14 bases between them. CDR1 and CDR2 from the germline V gene are KGHSH and LQKENI. The CDR3 runs to 14 residues. CDR3 coding DNA: TGTGCCAGCTCACAATCGACTTCCGGGAATGAGCAGTTCTTC. Translated, it gives CASSQSTSGNEQFF.

This clonotype was seen many times. The rearrangement uses TRBV5-6 and TRBJ2-7; D uncertain. Germline CDR1 SGHDT, CDR2 YYEEEE. CDR3 length: 14 amino acids. Trimming pared 4 bases from V and 3 bases from J, leaving 14 bases between. CDR3 region: CASSRGQSFYEQYF. CDR3 DNA sequence: TGTGCCAGCAGCCGCGGTCAGAGTTTCTACGAGCAGTACTTC.

In its sample, this clonotype was seen a few times. The chain employs TRBV6-5 and TRBJ1-6, with 8 bases fitting TRBD1. The germline gives CDR1 MNHEY, CDR2 SVGAGI. After removal of 3 bases from V and 7 bases from J, the junction contained 8 bases not matched to a gene. This CDR3 comprises 16 residues. CDR3 protein: CASSYVDRGGNSPLHF. As DNA, the CDR3 is TGTGCCAGCAGTTATGTAGACAGGGGCGGAAATTCACCCCTCCACTTT.

This clonotype showed up just a few times. The chain is built from TRBV7-9 and TRBJ2-7; possibly TRBD2 for D (5 bases). With 1 base removed from V and 4 bases from J, the gap between germline ends came to 17 bases. Per germline, CDR1 SEHNR and CDR2 FQNEAQ (reference sequence). The CDR3 loop spans 16 amino acids. In DNA form, the CDR3 reads TGTGCCAGCAGCTTAGGCGGGCCGGTCGGACTTTACGAGCAGTACGTC. It codes for CASSLGGPVGLYEQYV.

This clonotype was seen only a few times. This chain connects TRBV12-3 or TRBV12-4 to TRBJ2-3; 9 nucleotides agree with TRBD2. The V gene end was trimmed by 6 bases and the J gene end by 5 bases; junction bases not matched to a gene: 6. This CDR3 contains 14 residues. The DNA of the CDR3 is TGTGCCAGCAGAAAAGCGGGGGGTGTAGATACGCAGTATTTT. It specifies CASRKAGGVDTQYF.

This clonotype turned up a few times. The V gene is TRBV21-1, the J gene TRBJ1-5. TRBV21-1 is recorded as a pseudogene. The CDR3 covers 15 residues. The CDR3 coding sequence is TGTGCCAGCAGCAACGGACTTGTGGCAGATCAGCCCCAGCATTTT. Translation: CASSNGLVADQPQHF.

CDR3 bases: TGTGCCAGCACCCAGTGGCTAGCGGGGGATCATACGCAGTATTTT. The encoded protein is CASTQWLAGDHTQYF. The chain combines TRBV7-8 with TRBJ2-3; 10 bases agree with TRBD2. The V gene's germline CDR1 is SGHVS and CDR2 FQNEAQ. CDR3 length equals 15 residues. V was pared by 7 bases and J by 7 bases, with 11 bases of the junction left unmatched.

This clonotype has at least ten counts. For the CDR3, the DNA is TGTGCCAGCAGTGCCCCGTCTGACTCTGGAAACACCATATATTTT. Translating gives CASSAPSDSGNTIYF. This chain links TRBV2 with TRBJ1-3; unclear D gene. This CDR3 contains 15 residues. Germline values: CDR1 SNHLY, CDR2 FYNNEI. Trimming removed 4 bases at V and 0 bases at J, with 10 bases between.

The CDR3 DNA is TGTGCCAGCAGTCCCCCGCGACCCTCTGGGGCCAACGTCCTGACTTTC. This codes for CASSPPRPSGANVLTF. The gene calls are TRBV28 and TRBJ2-6; unclear D gene. Germline lookup yields CDR1 MDHEN and CDR2 SYDVKM. The ends were cut back, 5 bases at V and 0 bases at J, with 11 bases in the middle. The CDR3 consists of 16 residues.